The 32 T cell receptor beta chains below were found in one sample sequenced in a study of blood T cells in healthy people across ages. The second PCR ran about 6 to 12 cycles with a sample-barcoded 5' primer and J-beta primers. TCRdb ran MiXCR on the 5' RACE reads and lists one entry per CDR3 protein. This sample has 1.8 million or so distinct CDR3 sequences, with about 39% found just once. Sample: blood. These receptors were collected from a human donor in good health.

This chain joins TRBV21-1 and TRBJ1-2. TRBV21-1 is tagged as a pseudogene. The CDR3 length is 15 residues. The CDR3 coding sequence is TGTGCCAGCAGCAAAAGGGAACAGTTCAATTATGGCTACACCTTC. This encodes CASSKREQFNYGYTF.

This chain uses TRBV29-1 with TRBJ1-1; D is possibly TRBD1 (5 bases). Trimming shortened V by 3 bases and J by 4 bases, and 6 bases separated the two germline ends. Germline V CDR1 and CDR2: SQVTM, ANQGSEA. CDR3 length: 11 amino acids. CDR3 sequence: CSVEQGTEAFF. The DNA for the CDR3 is TGCAGCGTTGAGCAGGGCACTGAAGCTTTCTTT.

This chain joins TRBV4-1 and TRBJ1-4; tentative D call: TRBD1 (6 bases). The CDR3 runs 14 residues. V lost 4 bases and J lost 5, with 11 bases in between. Germline V lookup: CDR1 MGHRA, CDR2 YSYEKL. CDR3 coding DNA: TGCGCCAGCAGCCTACCAGGGGTCAATGAAAAACTGTTTTTT. Protein sequence: CASSLPGVNEKLFF.

The chain couples TRBV6-5 to TRBJ2-4; the D gene is possibly TRBD2 (5 bases). Trimming stripped 3 bases from V and 0 bases from J, with 9 bases between. CDR3 size: 15 residues. CDR1 is MNHEY, CDR2 SVGAGI, per germline. For the CDR3, the DNA is TGTGCCAGCAGTTATTCCGGGATAGCCAAAAACATTCAGTACTTC. It codes for CASSYSGIAKNIQYF.

Only a few counts were recorded for this clonotype. The chain is built from TRBV28 and TRBJ1-1, with D uncertain. This CDR3 has 14 amino acids. Germline-derived CDR1 and CDR2 are MDHEN and SYDVKM. V lost 3 bases to trimming and J lost 1 base, with 9 bases between them. CDR3 sequence: CASSFWRENTEAFF. The CDR3, as DNA: TGTGCCAGCAGTTTTTGGCGGGAGAACACTGAAGCTTTCTTT.

With respect to this clonotype: One end of the junction does not line up with germline, which may come from a read error. The V gene is TRBV7-2, the J gene TRBJ2-5; D unclear. The CDR3 loop spans 14 amino acids. CDR1 and CDR2 from the germline V gene are SGHTA and FQGNSA. The CDR3 nucleotides read TGTGCCAGCAGCTTAGACGCCCGCCAAGAGATCCAGTACTTC. This codes for CASSLDARQEIQYF.

This chain connects TRBV12-3 or TRBV12-4 to TRBJ2-1; 11 bases are a match to TRBD2. Trimming took 5 bases from V and 7 from J; bases not matched to a gene: 7. The CDR3 is 15 amino acids. CDR3 amino acids: CASSPLAGGMNEQFF. In nucleotides, the CDR3 is TGTGCCAGCAGTCCCCTAGCGGGGGGCATGAATGAGCAGTTCTTC.

The chain has TRBV29-1 and TRBJ2-5; 9 positions match TRBD1. Judging by the DNA end, TRBJ2-7 fits better; the J call may be wrong. The CDR3 contains 15 residues. Per germline, CDR1 SQVTM and CDR2 ANQGSEA. The CDR3 here is CSVDRTGDGSGEQYF. CDR3 DNA: TGCAGCGTTGATAGGACAGGGGATGGTTCGGGCGAGCAGTACTTC.

This clonotype was counted ten times or more. The CDR3 DNA is TGTGCCATCAGTGAATCCCCGATAGGCTCCTATAATTCACCCCTCCACTTT. Translation gives CAISESPIGSYNSPLHF. The chain combines TRBV10-3 with TRBJ1-6, with no clear D. The CDR3 totals 17 residues. The V end lost 3 bases, the J end lost 0 bases, and 12 bases lay between the germline ends. CDR1 ENHRY and CDR2 SYGVKD come from the germline V gene.

This clonotype was counted between two and nine times. This chain uses TRBV18 with TRBJ2-1; 12 nucleotides match TRBD1. The germline V gene encodes CDR1 KGHSH and CDR2 LQKENI. The CDR3 consists of 15 residues. With 3 bases clipped from V and 7 bases from J, the junction kept 4 bases outside the gene matches. The chain's CDR3 is CASSPGDRGRNEQFF. The CDR3 region has the DNA TGTGCCAGCTCACCGGGGGACAGGGGGCGGAATGAGCAGTTCTTC.

The chain links TRBV20-1 to TRBJ2-1, with 8 bases matching TRBD2. Per the germline V gene, CDR1 is DFQATT and CDR2 is SNEGSKA (reference sequence). CDR3 length: 15 residues. Trimming at V came to 1 base and at J to 3 bases, leaving 5 bases not matched to a gene. As DNA, the CDR3 is TGCAGTGCTAGAGTATACGGGGGGGGCTACAATGAGCAGTTCTTC. Its protein is CSARVYGGGYNEQFF.

The chain uses TRBV5-5 and TRBJ2-1; TRBD1 is a possible D gene (5 bases). Trimming took off 4 bases at V and 1 base at J, with 12 bases between the two ends. Looked up from germline, CDR1 is SGHKS and CDR2 is YYEKEE (reference sequence). This CDR3 is 15 amino acids long. CDR3 bases: TGTGCCAGCAGCCCTAGACAGACGTCCTACAATGAGCAGTTCTTC. Protein product: CASSPRQTSYNEQFF.

Here the CDR3 reads CSARDPVEAFF. DNA of the CDR3: TGCAGTGCTAGAGATCCGGTTGAGGCTTTCTTT. The rearrangement links TRBV20-1 to TRBJ1-1, with no clear D. The CDR3 loop spans 11 amino acids. Trimming took off 0 bases at V and 11 bases at J, with 10 bases between the two ends. CDR1 and CDR2 from the germline V gene are DFQATT and SNEGSKA (reference sequence).

The table lists this clonotype with a few counts. V and J are TRBV25-1 and TRBJ1-1; D gene unclear. The CDR3 has 17 residues. Trimming stripped 2 bases from V and 4 bases from J, with 20 bases between. The V gene's germline CDR1 is MGHDK and CDR2 SYGVNS. In DNA, the CDR3 is TGTGCCAGCAGTGAAAACTTACTTCTTAGGGAGTCCACTGAAGCTTTCTTT. Protein product: CASSENLLLRESTEAFF.

This sequence joins TRBV6-6 and TRBJ1-1; D might be TRBD1 (5 bases). The ends were cut back, 8 bases at V and 0 bases at J, with 13 bases in the middle. The CDR3 runs 14 residues. Germline assignment: CDR1 MNHNY and CDR2 SVGAGI (reference sequence). The DNA of the CDR3 is TGTGCCAGCCTGAGACAGCAATTGAACACTGAAGCTTTCTTT. It translates to CASLRQQLNTEAFF.

This clonotype was detected only a few times. This chain connects TRBV9 to TRBJ2-4; 14 bases match TRBD2. The germline CDR1 and CDR2 sequences are SGDLS and YYNGEE. The CDR3 is 19 residues long. The J segment lost 8 bases and the V segment lost 3 bases, leaving 16 bases of the junction unmatched. The DNA of the CDR3 is TGTGCCAGCAGCGCGTTAGGGACTAGCGGGGGCTCAATGGCGGACATTCAGTACTTC. Translating gives CASSALGTSGGSMADIQYF. Variable domain in full (rest from reference TRBV9 and TRBJ2-4): DSGVTQTPKHLITATGQRVTLRCSPRSGDLSVYWYQQSLDQGLQFLIQYYNGEERAKGNILERFSAQQFPDLHSELNLSSLELGDSALYFCASSALGTSGGSMADIQYFGAGTRLSVL.

The table lists this clonotype with many counts. The chain is built from TRBV11-2 and TRBJ2-7; 7 bases are shared with TRBD2. This CDR3 has 17 residues. Germline V gene data show CDR1 as SGHAT and CDR2 as FQNNGV. With 0 bases clipped from V and 1 base from J, the junction kept 9 bases outside the gene matches. CDR3 residues: CASSLDPAGTPSYEQYF. The CDR3 nucleotides read TGTGCCAGCAGCTTAGATCCAGCGGGGACCCCTTCCTACGAGCAGTACTTC.

The table lists this clonotype with a few counts. This sequence joins TRBV4-2 and TRBJ1-1; the D gene is possibly TRBD1 (5 bases). V was shortened by 6 bases and J by 1 base, with 15 bases between the two germline ends. The CDR3 length is 15 residues. The germline CDR1 and CDR2 sequences are LGHNA and YNFKEQ. The CDR3 reads CASSKGEGENTEAFF. CDR3 DNA sequence: TGTGCCAGCAGTAAAGGGGAGGGAGAGAACACTGAAGCTTTCTTT.

CDR3 sequence (DNA): TGCGCCAGCAGCTACGGGACAGGGTTGGCTCCTAGCACAGATACGCAGTATTTT. It codes for CASSYGTGLAPSTDTQYF. This rearrangement joins TRBV5-1 to TRBJ2-3, with 9 bases fitting TRBD1. Germline lookup yields CDR1 SGHRS and CDR2 YFSETQ. The CDR3 extends over 18 amino acids. V was pared by 3 bases and J by 0 bases, with 11 bases of the junction left unmatched.

The rearrangement links TRBV5-1 to TRBJ2-1, with 7 bases matching TRBD2. The length of the CDR3 is 14 residues. CDR1 and CDR2 from the germline V gene are SGHRS and YFSETQ. V was pared by 4 bases and J by 9 bases, with 10 bases of the junction left unmatched. CDR3 nucleotide sequence: TGCGCCAGCAGCACCGGGGAGGGAAGAGGTGAGCAGTTCTTC. Its protein product is CASSTGEGRGEQFF. The full variable domain, its missing parts supplied by reference TRBV5-1 and TRBJ2-1, is KAGVTQTPRYLIKTRGQQVTLSCSPISGHRSVSWYQQTPGQGLQFLFEYFSETQRNKGNFPGRFSGRQFSNSRSEMNVSTLELGDSALYLCASSTGEGRGEQFFGPGTRLTVL.

This rearrangement joins TRBV6-5 to TRBJ1-2; D uncertain. CDR1 is MNHEY and CDR2 is SVGAGI in the germline V gene. V was trimmed by 7 bases and J by 0 bases, leaving 15 bases between them. The CDR3 runs to 15 residues. CDR3 nucleotide sequence: TGTGCCAGCAAACGAGCAGGCAAAGCTAACTATGGCTACACCTTC. Amino acids: CASKRAGKANYGYTF.

V is TRBV20-1 and J is TRBJ1-2, with a weak D call TRBD1 (6 bases). The germline CDR1 and CDR2 sequences are DFQATT and SNEGSKA (reference sequence). The CDR3 runs to 16 residues. CDR3 loop: CSPTGPKSRTAYGYTF. CDR3 nucleotides: TGCAGCCCAACAGGGCCGAAGTCCCGAACTGCTTATGGCTACACCTTC.

This chain links TRBV11-2 with TRBJ2-5; D call uncertain. The DNA end is a closer match to TRBJ2-3, so the J assignment may be wrong. This CDR3 is built from 14 residues. Germline lookup yields CDR1 SGHAT and CDR2 FQNNGV. CDR3: CASSLTAGEETQYF. In DNA form, the CDR3 reads TGTGCCAGCAGCCTGACGGCCGGTGAAGAGACCCAGTATTTT.

The J gene is TRBJ2-3, the V gene TRBV11-1, with a possible D match to TRBD1 (5 bases). Between the trimmed V and J ends, which lost 3 bases and 2 bases, there was a span of 12 bases. This CDR3 contains 15 residues. From germline, CDR1 is SGHAT and CDR2 FQDESV (reference sequence). The CDR3 DNA sequence: TGTGCCAGCAGCTTCTCAGGGATCATCACAGATACGCAGTATTTT. As protein: CASSFSGIITDTQYF. Combining the CDR3 with reference TRBV11-1 and TRBJ2-3 gives the whole variable domain EAEVAQSPRYKITEKSQAVAFWCDPISGHATLYWYRQILGQGPELLVQFQDESVVDDSQLPKDRFSAERLKGVDSTLKIQPAELGDSAMYLCASSFSGIITDTQYFGPGTRLTVL.

CDR3 protein: CASSYGGTGVNTEAFF. The CDR3 nucleotides read TGTGCCAGCAGTTACGGGGGGACAGGGGTGAACACTGAAGCTTTCTTT. The genes are TRBV6-2 or TRBV6-3 and TRBJ1-1; 10 bases map to TRBD1. The germline gives CDR1 MNHEY, CDR2 SVGEGT. The V gene end was trimmed by 2 bases and the J gene end by 0 bases; junction bases not matched to a gene: 3. The CDR3 has 16 residues.

This clonotype showed up just a few times. The V gene is TRBV9, the J gene TRBJ2-3; no clear D. The CDR3 length is 15 residues. Between the trimmed V and J ends, which lost 5 bases and 2 bases, there was a span of 15 bases. Germline V gene lookup returns CDR1 SGDLS and CDR2 YYNGEE. CDR3 DNA sequence: TGTGCCAGCAGTCACGGTGGGGTCTCCACAGATACGCAGTATTTT. It yields the protein CASSHGGVSTDTQYF.

The chain links TRBV29-1 to TRBJ2-7; TRBD2 is a possible D gene (6 bases). From germline, CDR1 is SQVTM and CDR2 ANQGSEA. V lost 2 bases to trimming and J lost 3 bases, with 8 bases between them. The CDR3 covers 12 residues. The CDR3 DNA follows: TGCAGCGTTGAAACGGGGGTCTACGAGCAGTACTTC. Amino acids: CSVETGVYEQYF.

V is TRBV5-4 and J is TRBJ2-4, with a weak D call TRBD1 (5 bases). The DNA end lines up better with TRBJ2-5; the J call may be wrong. Germline lookup yields CDR1 SGHNT and CDR2 YYREEE (reference sequence). CDR3 size: 13 residues. CDR3 residues: CASSFDPGETQYF. CDR3 nucleotide sequence: TGTGCCAGCAGCTTTGATCCAGGGGAGACCCAGTACTTC.

The rearrangement links TRBV12-3 or TRBV12-4 to TRBJ1-2, with no clear D. The CDR3 is 15 amino acids. Trimming took off 2 bases at V and 0 bases at J, with 10 bases between the two ends. The CDR3 bases are TGTGCCAGCAGTTTACGTCCGGCAGCTAACTATGGCTACACCTTC. It encodes CASSLRPAANYGYTF.

The V and J genes are TRBV10-3 and TRBJ1-2; 9 positions agree with TRBD1. Germline V gene lookup returns CDR1 ENHRY and CDR2 SYGVKD. J gave up 8 bases and V 0 bases, and 10 bases lay outside the gene matches. This CDR3 has 16 amino acids. The CDR3 nucleotides read TGTGCCATCAGTGAGTCTGCCCCCGGGACAGGGAACGGCTACACCTTC. Encoded protein: CAISESAPGTGNGYTF.

CDR3 amino acids: CASSIPQGSNQPQHF. CDR3 DNA sequence: TGTGCCAGCAGCATCCCGCAGGGTAGCAATCAGCCCCAGCATTTT. The V and J genes are TRBV7-2 and TRBJ1-5; maybe TRBD1 (5 bases). The V end lost 5 bases, the J end lost 0 bases, and 11 bases lay between the germline ends. Germline CDR1 reads SGHTA; CDR2 reads FQGNSA. CDR3 length: 15 residues.

This clonotype came up a few times. The chain employs TRBV14 and TRBJ2-5, with TRBD2 identical over 9 bases. J was trimmed by 1 base and V by 3 bases; bases with no gene match: 9. The CDR3 consists of 17 residues. In germline, CDR1 is SGHDN, CDR2 FVKESK. The CDR3 reads CASSQTKRGDLQETQYF. CDR3 coding DNA: TGTGCCAGCAGCCAGACGAAGCGGGGGGACCTCCAAGAGACCCAGTACTTC.